This T cell receptor (beta chain) was captured in a study of cytomegalovirus exposure and HLA in healthy donors. Study-level points and caveats: Among TCR beta chains, those listed as cytomegalovirus-associated numbered about 150. Specificity of a few CMV-associated chains for CMV antigens was verified in vitro.

Turning to this clone: Its antigen is unidentified.

The primer mix had 60 Vbeta and 13 Jbeta primers. Sequencing was performed with immunoSEQ multiplex PCR; in TCRdb, only in-frame clones are kept and a portion is missing. The sample includes 210,000 or so clones, roughly 83% of them seen just once. Trimming took off 3 bases at V and 2 bases at J, with 14 bases between the two ends. Germline lookup yields CDR1 MNHEY and CDR2 SMNVEV (reference sequence). This CDR3 has 16 residues. The sequence came from a boy aged 2 to 9 in good health and CMV-seronegative. This chain connects TRBV27 to TRBJ1-5; D is perhaps TRBD1 (6 bases). The sequenced sample consisted of PBMCs. CDR3 sequence reads: CASSFKRGNGNQPQHF. CDR3 DNA: TGTGCCAGCAGTTTCAAAAGGGGGAACGGCAATCAGCCCCAGCATTTT.